The following is a T cell receptor beta chain sequence with its context. Sequenced by immunoSEQ multiplex PCR; TCRdb stores in-frame clones only, minus some. This repertoire shows almost 700,000 clones, 92% found once; its top ten account for 20% to 25%. The data are from a study of shared clonotypes between healthy human individuals. Germline lookup yields CDR1 SGHAT and CDR2 FQNNGV. The junction had 16 bases not matched to a gene; V was cut back by 0 bases and J by 5 bases. The CDR3 loop spans 19 amino acids. CD45RO negativity and positive selection for CCR7 defined naive CD8 cells, a population that excluded terminally differentiated effector memory CD45RA+ cells.

This chain links TRBV11-2 with TRBJ2-3; 8 nucleotides agree with TRBD2. Material: naive CD8+ T cells sorted from blood. The sequence was collected from a man aged 25 to 45 in good health. The CDR3 DNA sequence: TGTGCCAGCAGCTTAGATCCCCTTTCGGGGGGGAATCAGTTAGATACGCAGTATTTT. Its translation: CASSLDPLSGGNQLDTQYF.